This T cell receptor beta chain was observed in a study of T-cell memory formation after mild COVID-19. At the level of the study: There were largely donor-specific TCR clusters.

In the case of this clonotype: The antigen remains unidentified.

V was clipped by 5 bases and J by 5 bases; unmatched bases: 12. This CDR3 has 15 amino acids. Germline V gene lookup returns CDR1 DFQATT and CDR2 SNEGSKA (reference sequence). MiXCR was run by TCRdb on the 5' RACE reads, yielding one entry per CDR3 protein. The sample holds about 350,000 distinct CDR3 sequences; roughly an eighth are singletons and the top ten take under 25%. Whole-study findings and limits: CD4+ contracting clones were mainly CM and EM; CD8+ ones, EMRA. Clones shrinking from day 15 to 85 showed even CD4/CD8 mixes; later expanders tilted CD4+. In pre-infection memory, a portion of responding clones appeared, which suggested that cross-reactive memory joined.

The sequence was obtained from a man younger than 30 who had mild COVID-19 (a few samples of this study predate the infection). Cell type and time point are not known. J is TRBJ2-5 and V is TRBV20-1, with TRBD2 matching 9 bases. Sequences were obtained from PBMCs or a T cell subset sorted from them (not recorded which). CDR3 nucleotides: TGCAGTGCTGCCGTGATAGCGGGGGCTCGGGAGACCCAGTACTTC. This sequence encodes CSAAVIAGARETQYF.